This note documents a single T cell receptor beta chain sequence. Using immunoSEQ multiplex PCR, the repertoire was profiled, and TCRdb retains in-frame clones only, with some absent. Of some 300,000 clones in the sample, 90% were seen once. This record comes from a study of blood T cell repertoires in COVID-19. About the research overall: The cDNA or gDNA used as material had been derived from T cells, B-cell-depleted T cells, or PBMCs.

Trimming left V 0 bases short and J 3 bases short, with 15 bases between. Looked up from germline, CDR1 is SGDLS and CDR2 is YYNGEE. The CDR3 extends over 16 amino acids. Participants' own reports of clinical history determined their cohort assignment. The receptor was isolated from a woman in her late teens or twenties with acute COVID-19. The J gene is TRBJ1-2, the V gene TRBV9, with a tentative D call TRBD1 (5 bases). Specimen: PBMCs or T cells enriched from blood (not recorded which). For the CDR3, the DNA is TGTGCCAGCAGCGTAGCATCCAGGGTTAATCACTATGGCTACACCTTC. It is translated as CASSVASRVNHYGYTF.